The 4 T cell receptor beta chains listed next were all sequenced from one sample in a study of CD8 T cells in Susac syndrome. After extraction with the RNeasy kit, about 0.5 to 1 ug of the RNA was reverse transcribed using random hexamers. Each CDR3 protein gets one entry after TCRdb re-called the immunoSEQ multiplex PCR reads with MiXCR. The sample contains 65,000 to 95,000 distinct CDR3 sequences, 94% of which appear only once. The sequenced sample was CD8+ T cells from PBMCs. Source of these receptors: a human donor with Susac syndrome.

V and J are TRBV27 and TRBJ1-2, with no clear D. The CDR3 runs to 18 residues. Germline values: CDR1 MNHEY, CDR2 SMNVEV (reference sequence). V lost 5 bases, J lost 0 bases, and 22 bases lay in between. In nucleotides, the CDR3 is TGTGCCAGCAGTCCGCGGGCCCAATCTGGACTGCCTAACTATGGCTACACCTTC. The encoded protein is CASSPRAQSGLPNYGYTF.

V and J are TRBV27 and TRBJ2-7, with a tentative D call TRBD1 (6 bases). This CDR3 has 14 residues. Trimming stripped 5 bases from V and 0 bases from J, with 11 bases between. Germline-derived CDR1 and CDR2 are MNHEY and SMNVEV (reference sequence). CDR3 in amino acids: CASSPTGSSYEQYF. In nucleotides, the CDR3 is TGTGCCAGCAGTCCGACAGGTTCCTCCTACGAGCAGTACTTC.

J is TRBJ1-2 and V is TRBV29-1; D gene unclear. The CDR3 consists of 15 residues. With 6 bases removed from V and 4 bases from J, the gap between germline ends came to 21 bases. Germline CDR1 SQVTM, CDR2 ANQGSEA. CDR3 sequence: CSVPFAQNRAYGYTF. In nucleotides, the CDR3 is TGCAGCGTCCCGTTCGCCCAGAATCGGGCCTATGGCTACACCTTC.

The chain has TRBV3-1 and TRBJ2-4, with 12 bases fitting TRBD2. After removal of 4 bases from V and 2 bases from J, the junction contained 9 bases not matched to a gene. CDR1 and CDR2 (germline): LGHDT, YNNKEL (reference sequence). This CDR3 region has 18 residues. This chain's CDR3 is CASSPRPTSGSTKNIQYF. CDR3 coding DNA: TGTGCCAGCAGCCCACGACCGACTAGCGGGAGTACCAAAAACATTCAGTACTTC.